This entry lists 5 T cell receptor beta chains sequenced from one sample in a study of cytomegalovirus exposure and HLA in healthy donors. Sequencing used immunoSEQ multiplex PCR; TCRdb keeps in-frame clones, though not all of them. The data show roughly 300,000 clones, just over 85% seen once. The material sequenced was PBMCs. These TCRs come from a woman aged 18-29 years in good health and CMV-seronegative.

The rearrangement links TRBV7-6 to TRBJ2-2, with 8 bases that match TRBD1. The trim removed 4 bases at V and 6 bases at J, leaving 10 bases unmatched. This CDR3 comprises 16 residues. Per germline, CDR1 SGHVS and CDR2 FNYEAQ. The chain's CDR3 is CASSSLDRGTAGELFF. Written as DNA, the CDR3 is TGTGCCAGCAGCTCCCTTGACAGGGGAACAGCCGGGGAGCTGTTTTTT.

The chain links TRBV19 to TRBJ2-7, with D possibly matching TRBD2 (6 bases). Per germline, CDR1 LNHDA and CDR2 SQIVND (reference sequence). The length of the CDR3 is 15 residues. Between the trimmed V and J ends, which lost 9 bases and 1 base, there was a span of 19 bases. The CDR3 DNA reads TGTGCCAGCTCCGGGGGACTTCTACGATCCTACGAGCAGTACTTC. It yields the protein CASSGGLLRSYEQYF.

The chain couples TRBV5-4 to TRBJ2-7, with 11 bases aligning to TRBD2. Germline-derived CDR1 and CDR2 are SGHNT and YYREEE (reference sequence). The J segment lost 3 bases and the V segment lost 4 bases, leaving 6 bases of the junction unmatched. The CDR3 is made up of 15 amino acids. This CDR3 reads CASSQGTSGNYEQYF. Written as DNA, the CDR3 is TGTGCCAGCAGCCAGGGGACTAGCGGTAACTACGAGCAGTACTTC.

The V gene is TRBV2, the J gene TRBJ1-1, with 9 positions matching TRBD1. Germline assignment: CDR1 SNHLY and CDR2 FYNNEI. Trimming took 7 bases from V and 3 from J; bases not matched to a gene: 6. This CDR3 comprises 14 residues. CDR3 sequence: CASTTGGADTEAFF. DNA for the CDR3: TGTGCCAGCACTACAGGGGGCGCGGACACTGAAGCTTTCTTT.

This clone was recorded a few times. CDR3 DNA: TGTGCCTGGAGTCAGGGGACCAGGGAGACCCAGTACTTC. Its translation: CAWSQGTRETQYF. The chain combines TRBV30 with TRBJ2-5; TRBD1 might be the D (6 bases). V lost 2 bases and J 5 bases, leaving 12 bases between the germline ends. This CDR3 has 13 residues. Germline CDR1 and CDR2: GTSNPN and SVGIG (reference sequence).